This T cell receptor beta chain was sequenced during a study of T cell changes during pregnancy in multiple sclerosis. The CDR3 runs to 14 residues. CDR1 LGHNA and CDR2 YNFKEQ come from the germline V gene. V dropped 2 bases and J dropped 2; count of bases not matched to a gene: 3. Some clones are missing from TCRdb's copy, which holds only in-frame ones; the method was immunoSEQ multiplex PCR. The repertoire includes approximately 48,000 clones, around 90% of them detected once, and around 9.2% sits in the top ten. Sequenced material: CD8+ T cells from peripheral blood mononuclear cells, taken after pregnancy. The V gene is TRBV4-2, the J gene TRBJ2-7; 7 nucleotides align to TRBD2. The receptor was isolated from a female donor with multiple sclerosis, enrolled in a pregnancy study. The CDR3 protein is CASSQLAEAYEQYF. Here the CDR3 DNA reads TGTGCCAGCAGCCAACTAGCGGAGGCCTACGAGCAGTACTTC.